This is a list of T cell receptor beta chains from one sample in a study of blood T cell repertoires in COVID-19. Sequencing was performed with immunoSEQ multiplex PCR; in TCRdb, only in-frame clones are kept and a portion is missing. Of 52,000 or so clones in the sample, 90% are singletons; the top ten hold almost 4%. The sequenced sample was peripheral blood. The receptors were sampled from a man aged 45-60 years with acute or convalescent COVID-19. CDR3s include the opening cysteine and the closing phenylalanine or tryptophan. A D gene is named only where the DNA matches it firmly. Size is stated for part of the rows, as once, few or many counts, or as a class when the clone is expanded.

v_call,clone_size,d_call,j_call,cdr3_aa,cdr3_nt
TRBV5-6,once,TRBD2,TRBJ2-7,CASRRASGYEQYF,TGTGCCAGCAGAAGGGCTAGCGGCTACGAGCAGTACTTC
TRBV18,.,TRBD1,TRBJ2-7,CASSSGTGSSYEQYF,TGTGCCAGCTCGTCCGGGACAGGAAGCTCCTACGAGCAGTACTTC
TRBV10-1,few,TRBD2,TRBJ2-7,CASGRLAGGLSYEQYF,TGCGCCAGCGGAAGACTAGCGGGAGGCCTCTCCTACGAGCAGTACTTC
TRBV30,.,TRBD1,TRBJ2-6,CAWSVRTGGSGANVLTF,TGTGCCTGGAGTGTAAGGACAGGGGGCTCTGGGGCCAACGTCCTGACTTTC
TRBV29-1,.,.,TRBJ1-1,CSVAWAWDTEAFF,TGCAGCGTTGCGTGGGCTTGGGACACTGAAGCTTTCTTT
TRBV6-2/TRBV6-3,.,.,TRBJ2-1,CASSYPTGGEYNEQFF,TGTGCCAGCAGTTACCCCACAGGGGGGGAATACAATGAGCAGTTCTTC
TRBV19,.,TRBD1,TRBJ1-4,CASSPRTGGNEKLFF,TGTGCCAGTAGTCCTCGGACAGGGGGGAATGAAAAACTGTTTTTT
TRBV6-5,.,.,TRBJ1-3,CASSRRVSSGNTIYF,TGTGCCAGCAGCCGCAGGGTTAGCTCTGGAAACACCATATATTTT
TRBV30,once,.,TRBJ1-3,CAWTGVRGNTIYF,TGTGCCTGGACAGGGGTACGTGGAAACACCATATATTTT
TRBV3-1/TRBV3-2,.,TRBD2,TRBJ2-3,CASSQGASGIITQYF,TGTGCCAGCAGCCAAGGTGCTAGCGGGATAATTACGCAGTATTTT
TRBV5-6,.,TRBD2,TRBJ2-1,CASSLSLADEQFF,TGTGCCAGCAGCTTGAGCCTAGCGGATGAGCAGTTCTTC
TRBV28,.,.,TRBJ2-2,CASRQVSGELFF,TGTGCCAGCAGACAGGTTTCCGGGGAGCTGTTTTTT
TRBV19,once,.,TRBJ2-7,CASSISEGYSYEQYF,TGTGCCAGTAGTATAAGTGAGGGATACTCCTACGAGCAGTACTTC
TRBV21-1,.,.,TRBJ2-3,CASSGTSGRMGDTQYF,TGTGCCAGCAGCGGGACTAGCGGGAGGATGGGAGATACGCAGTATTTT
TRBV18,.,.,TRBJ2-7,CASSPGGGDSYEQYF,TGTGCCAGCTCACCAGGGGGGGGCGACTCCTACGAGCAGTACTTC
TRBV21-1,.,.,TRBJ2-3,CASSKEGLSPEDTQYF,TGTGCCAGCAGCAAAGAGGGACTTTCCCCGGAGGATACGCAGTATTTT
TRBV6-4,.,.,TRBJ2-3,CASSDSSEADTQYF,TGTGCCAGCAGTGACTCTTCCGAGGCAGATACGCAGTATTTT
TRBV7-8,.,TRBD2,TRBJ2-1,CASSLAARLAGLPSEQFF,TGTGCCAGCAGCTTAGCCGCCCGACTAGCGGGACTTCCAAGTGAGCAGTTCTTC
TRBV5-4,.,.,TRBJ2-3,CASSSRVRGRDTQYF,TGTGCCAGCAGCTCCCGGGTGCGGGGACGAGATACGCAGTATTTT
TRBV4-3,.,.,TRBJ2-1,CASSQADFGRGNNEQFF,TGCGCCAGCAGCCAGGCCGACTTTGGGAGAGGAAACAATGAGCAGTTCTTC
TRBV5-1,once,TRBD2,TRBJ2-3,CASSLGLAGGLGTDTQYF,TGCGCCAGCAGCTTAGGACTAGCGGGAGGGCTGGGAACAGATACGCAGTATTTT
TRBV19,.,.,TRBJ2-7,CASSMDNVAEFEQYF,TGTGCCAGTAGTATGGACAACGTCGCCGAATTCGAGCAGTACTTC
TRBV7-2,.,.,TRBJ2-2,CASSLVSGALGGGELFF,TGTGCCAGCAGCTTAGTCTCTGGAGCCCTGGGAGGCGGGGAGCTGTTTTTT
TRBV14,.,.,TRBJ2-2,CASSQVAEGELFF,TGTGCCAGCAGCCAAGTAGCCGAAGGGGAGCTGTTTTTT
TRBV5-1,.,TRBD2,TRBJ2-7,CASSLIQAGAGGSTYEQYF,TGCGCCAGCAGCTTGATCCAGGCCGGGGCTGGCGGGAGTACCTACGAGCAGTACTTC
TRBV30,.,.,TRBJ2-4,CAAGLQSLNIQYF,TGTGCCGCGGGACTGCAATCTCTTAACATTCAGTACTTC
TRBV19,.,.,TRBJ2-1,CASTSESASSYNEQFF,TGTGCCAGTACCTCTGAGAGCGCGAGCTCCTACAATGAGCAGTTCTTC
TRBV6-6,few,.,TRBJ2-2,CASTLTGTFTGELFF,TGTGCCAGCACCCTCACCGGGACTTTCACCGGGGAGCTGTTTTTT
TRBV5-5,.,.,TRBJ1-4,CASSEGRVGATNEKLFF,TGTGCCAGCAGCGAGGGGCGGGTGGGGGCGACTAATGAAAAACTGTTTTTT
TRBV5-1,.,TRBD1,TRBJ2-1,CASSYTGVNEQFF,TGCGCCAGCAGCTATACAGGGGTCAATGAGCAGTTCTTC
TRBV2,.,.,TRBJ1-1,CASSLTGLDTEAFF,TGTGCCAGCAGCCTGACAGGTCTTGACACTGAAGCTTTCTTT
TRBV5-4,.,.,TRBJ1-3,CASSPDGFSGNTIYF,TGTGCCAGCAGCCCCGACGGGTTCTCTGGAAACACCATATATTTT
TRBV19,.,.,TRBJ2-2,CASSVTGTGELFF,TGTGCCAGTAGTGTCACAGGAACCGGGGAGCTGTTTTTT
TRBV5-4,.,.,TRBJ1-3,CASSLGFGEADTIYF,TGTGCCAGCAGCTTGGGGTTTGGGGAGGCAGACACCATATATTTT
TRBV7-2,.,.,TRBJ2-2,CASSLVPYSDANTGELFF,TGTGCCAGCAGCTTAGTCCCATATAGCGATGCGAACACCGGGGAACTGTTTTTT
TRBV7-6,.,TRBD1,TRBJ1-2,CASSLGAGGTNTF,TGTGCCAGCAGCTTAGGGGCAGGGGGGACGAACACCTTC
TRBV3-1/TRBV3-2,.,.,TRBJ2-2,CASRPDPGAGELFF,TGTGCCAGCAGACCTGACCCGGGAGCCGGGGAGCTGTTTTTT
TRBV3-1/TRBV3-2,.,.,TRBJ1-2,CASSQDTNPLGYTF,TGTGCCAGCAGCCAAGACACTAACCCACTAGGCTACACCTTC
TRBV29-1,.,.,TRBJ2-1,CSVVDLAPQNYNEQFF,TGCAGCGTTGTAGACCTAGCCCCCCAGAATTACAATGAGCAGTTCTTC
TRBV18,.,TRBD2,TRBJ2-5,CASSPGTSGSRGQETQYF,TGTGCCAGCTCACCAGGGACTAGCGGGAGCCGGGGGCAAGAGACCCAGTACTTC
TRBV9,once,TRBD2,TRBJ2-1,CASSVGSLEGGEQFF,TGTGCCAGCAGCGTAGGCTCCCTTGAGGGAGGGGAGCAGTTCTTC
TRBV5-4,.,.,TRBJ1-2,CASSGEMGGMDGYTF,TGTGCCAGCAGCGGGGAGATGGGGGGTATGGATGGCTACACCTTC
TRBV12-3/TRBV12-4,.,.,TRBJ1-1,CASTRTYTEAFF,TGTGCCAGCACCCGCACTTACACTGAAGCTTTCTTT
TRBV4-1,.,.,TRBJ2-5,CASSREEKETQYF,TGCGCCAGCAGCCGAGAGGAGAAAGAGACCCAGTACTTC
TRBV6-6,.,TRBD2,TRBJ2-5,CASSAQSGGGRETQYF,TGTGCCAGCAGTGCCCAGTCGGGAGGAGGGAGAGAGACCCAGTACTTC
TRBV30,few,.,TRBJ1-4,CAWREAGVGEKLFF,TGTGCCTGGAGAGAGGCCGGGGTAGGGGAAAAACTGTTTTTT
TRBV15,few,TRBD1,TRBJ2-7,CATSIDRGSYEQYF,TGTGCCACCAGCATTGACAGGGGGTCCTACGAGCAGTACTTC
TRBV7-6,.,TRBD2,TRBJ2-7,CASSEMGLVSYEQYF,TGTGCCAGCAGCGAGATGGGACTAGTTTCCTACGAGCAGTACTTC
TRBV6-1,.,TRBD2,TRBJ2-1,CASSEGLAGVVEQFF,TGTGCCAGCAGTGAGGGACTAGCGGGAGTGGTTGAGCAGTTCTTC
TRBV5-1,.,TRBD1,TRBJ1-6,CASSSTTGRNSPLHF,TGCGCCAGCAGCTCGACGACAGGGAGGAATTCACCCCTCCACTTT
TRBV7-2,.,TRBD2,TRBJ2-7,CASSLDASGYYEQYF,TGTGCCAGCAGCTTAGATGCTAGCGGCTACTACGAGCAGTACTTC
TRBV15,.,.,TRBJ2-7,CATSRDTASTYEQYF,TGTGCCACCAGCAGAGATACTGCCTCGACCTACGAGCAGTACTTC
TRBV15,.,TRBD2,TRBJ2-7,CATSRGTSGFYEQYF,TGTGCCACCAGCAGGGGGACTAGCGGGTTTTACGAGCAGTACTTC
TRBV3-1/TRBV3-2,.,TRBD2,TRBJ2-2,CASSQEAKRAIAGGNTGELFF,TGTGCCAGCAGCCAAGAAGCAAAGAGGGCCATAGCGGGAGGCAACACCGGGGAGCTGTTTTTT
TRBV19,.,TRBD1,TRBJ1-5,CASSMTGISNQPQHF,TGTGCCAGTAGTATGACAGGGATTAGCAATCAGCCCCAGCATTTT
TRBV7-9,.,TRBD1,TRBJ1-6,CASSFGDSLNSPLHF,TGTGCCAGCAGCTTCGGGGACAGCCTTAATTCACCCCTCCACTTT
TRBV4-1,.,.,TRBJ1-1,CASSQDLSGGEAFF,TGCGCCAGCAGCCAAGATCTGTCGGGTGGGGAAGCTTTCTTT